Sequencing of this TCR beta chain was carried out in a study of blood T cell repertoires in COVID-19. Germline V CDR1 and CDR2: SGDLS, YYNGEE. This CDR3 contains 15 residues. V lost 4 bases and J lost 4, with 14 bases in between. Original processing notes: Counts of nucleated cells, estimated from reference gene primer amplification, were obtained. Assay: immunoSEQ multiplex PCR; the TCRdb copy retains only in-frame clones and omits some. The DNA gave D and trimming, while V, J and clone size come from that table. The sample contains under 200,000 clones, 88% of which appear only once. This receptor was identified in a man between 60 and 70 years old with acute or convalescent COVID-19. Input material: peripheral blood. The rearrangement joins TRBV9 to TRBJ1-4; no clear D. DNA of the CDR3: TGTGCCAGCAGCCCCCGCGCCGCTAGTAATGAAAAACTGTTTTTT. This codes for CASSPRAASNEKLFF.